Below are 18 T cell receptor beta chains sequenced from a single sample in a study of OX40 agonist ivuxolimab in advanced cancers. Sequencing was performed with immunoSEQ multiplex PCR; in TCRdb, only in-frame clones are kept and a portion is missing. The sample has roughly 50,000 clones; 87% are singletons. The sample consisted of CD4+ or CD8+ T cells sorted from blood, taken in a trial of the OX40 agonist ivuxolimab. The receptors originated from an adult with an advanced solid tumor such as melanoma, head and neck, liver or kidney cancer.

The V gene is TRBV30, the J gene TRBJ2-1; either TRBD1 or TRBD2 may supply D (6 bases each). The CDR3 consists of 11 residues. With 8 bases removed from V and 9 bases from J, the gap between germline ends came to 14 bases. Looked up from germline, CDR1 is GTSNPN and CDR2 is SVGIG (reference sequence). The CDR3 spells CAGRGRSEQFF. CDR3 DNA: TGTGCCGGACGGGGGCGGAGTGAGCAGTTCTTC. The complete variable domain, with remaining parts taken from reference TRBV30 and TRBJ2-1, reads SQTIHQWPATLVQPVGSPLSLECTVEGTSNPNLYWYRQAAGRGLQLLFYSVGIGQISSEVPQNLSASRPQDRQFILSSKKLLLSDSGFYLCAGRGRSEQFFGPGTRLTVL.

The chain couples TRBV7-6 to TRBJ2-7; 11 nucleotides line up with TRBD2. CDR3 size: 17 residues. The trim removed 5 bases at V and 3 bases at J, leaving 12 bases unmatched. CDR1 SGHVS and CDR2 FNYEAQ come from the germline V gene. CDR3 in DNA: TGTGCCAGCAGCCGACTTAGCGGGAGGGCTGTGTACTACGAGCAGTACTTC. Translated, it gives CASSRLSGRAVYYEQYF.

Here the CDR3 reads CASSPQNRGRSESNTEAFF. In DNA form, the CDR3 reads TGTGCCAGCTCACCACAAAACAGGGGGCGATCCGAGTCGAACACTGAAGCTTTCTTT. V gene TRBV18 combines with J gene TRBJ1-1; 9 bases map to TRBD1. Unmatched junction bases numbered 13, after V lost 1 base and J lost 1 base. CDR1 is KGHSH and CDR2 is LQKENI in the germline V gene. The CDR3 spans 19 residues.

This chain joins TRBV27 and TRBJ1-1; the D is unclear. Trimming removed 5 bases from V and 0 bases from J, with 7 bases in between. Germline V gene data show CDR1 as MNHEY and CDR2 as SMNVEV (reference sequence). The CDR3 extends over 13 amino acids. The CDR3 region is CASSGQLNTEAFF. The CDR3 DNA reads as TGTGCCAGCAGTGGTCAGTTGAACACTGAAGCTTTCTTT.

The V call is TRBV5-1, the J call TRBJ2-1, with 15 bases identical to TRBD2. The ends lost 4 bases at V and 6 bases at J; junction bases unmatched: 8. This CDR3 has 17 amino acids. The germline V gene has CDR1 SGHRS and CDR2 YFSETQ. The CDR3 nucleotides read TGCGCCAGCAGCCTTCCGGGACTAGCGGGAGGTCTCAATGAGCAGTTCTTC. It yields the protein CASSLPGLAGGLNEQFF.

The gene calls are TRBV18 and TRBJ1-4, with D possibly TRBD1 on 5 matching bases. Trimming left V 6 bases short and J 3 bases short, with 14 bases between. CDR3 length: 15 amino acids. From germline, CDR1 is KGHSH and CDR2 LQKENI. CDR3 DNA sequence: TGTGCCAGCTCCCGGTCGGGGGTCTCTAATGAAAAACTGTTTTTT. Amino acids: CASSRSGVSNEKLFF.

V gene TRBV18 combines with J gene TRBJ2-5; possible D gene TRBD1, 6 bases. This CDR3 spans 13 amino acids. V shed 5 bases and J shed 5 bases, with 12 bases lying between them. Germline V CDR1 and CDR2: KGHSH, LQKENI. The CDR3 sequence is CASSSGTSETQYF. For the CDR3, the DNA is TGTGCCAGCTCATCAGGGACATCGGAGACCCAGTACTTC.

The chain carries TRBV2 and TRBJ2-1, with a possible D match to TRBD2 (6 bases). Between the trimmed V and J ends, which lost 4 bases and 5 bases, there was a span of 9 bases. The germline CDR1 and CDR2 sequences are SNHLY and FYNNEI. The CDR3 has 13 amino acids. The CDR3, as DNA: TGTGCCAGCAGTGTCGCGGGGAACAATGAGCAGTTCTTC. Its translation: CASSVAGNNEQFF.

V usage is TRBV6-1 and J usage is TRBJ1-1, with a tentative D call TRBD1 (6 bases). V was trimmed by 7 bases and J by 3 bases, leaving 12 bases between them. CDR3 length: 13 amino acids. Looked up from germline, CDR1 is MNHNS and CDR2 is SASEGT. The DNA for the CDR3 is TGTGCCAGCAAACGGACAGACTACACTGAAGCTTTCTTT. Translation gives CASKRTDYTEAFF.

About this clone: Compared with germline, one end of the junction differs, possibly owing to a read error. This chain joins TRBV7-9 and TRBJ2-5; 9 nucleotides agree with TRBD2. CDR3 length: 14 residues. CDR1 is SEHNR and CDR2 is FQNEAQ in the germline V gene (reference sequence). CDR3 sequence reads: CASSLAGQRETQYF. The CDR3 DNA sequence: TGTGCCAGCAGCCTAGCGGGACAGCGAGAGACCCAGTACTTC.

J is TRBJ1-2 and V is TRBV29-1; 7 bases agree with TRBD1. Germline values: CDR1 SQVTM, CDR2 ANQGSEA. V dropped 7 bases and J dropped 4; count of bases not matched to a gene: 9. This CDR3 has 13 amino acids. CDR3 nucleotides: TGCAGCGCGCGACAGGGAAACTCCTATGGCTACACCTTC. Translated, it gives CSARQGNSYGYTF.

The chain has TRBV7-2 and TRBJ1-5; D is unclear. The V end was cut by 2 bases, the J end by 7 bases, with 18 bases between. CDR3 length: 16 residues. Germline CDR1 SGHTA, CDR2 FQGNSA. CDR3 nucleotides: TGTGCCAGCAGCTTATTTTGGACCCCTTCTGGCCAGCCCCAGCATTTT. Its translation: CASSLFWTPSGQPQHF.

The chain links TRBV2 to TRBJ1-1; 8 positions agree with TRBD1. From germline, CDR1 is SNHLY and CDR2 FYNNEI. This CDR3 is 13 amino acids long. With V trimmed by 8 bases and J by 4 bases, 6 bases remained unmatched. The chain's CDR3 is CASLTGVPTEAFF. The CDR3 region has the DNA TGTGCCAGCCTGACAGGGGTTCCCACTGAAGCTTTCTTT.

This clone showed up just once. CDR3 bases: TGTGCCAGCAGCTGGCAGGGTCTTTATGAAAAACTGTTTTTT. Translation gives CASSWQGLYEKLFF. The chain links TRBV7-9 to TRBJ1-4, with TRBD1 as a possible D gene (5 bases). Trimming took off 4 bases at V and 6 bases at J, with 12 bases between the two ends. Germline V lookup: CDR1 SEHNR, CDR2 FQNEAQ (reference sequence). There are 14 residues in the CDR3. The variable domain in full, with the rest retrieved from reference TRBV7-9 and TRBJ1-4, is DTGVSQNPRHKITKRGQNVTFRCDPISEHNRLYWYRQTLGQGPEFLTYFQNEAQLEKSRLLSDRFSAERPKGSFSTLEIQRTEQGDSAMYLCASSWQGLYEKLFFGSGTQLSVL.

This rearrangement joins TRBV4-1 to TRBJ2-7; possibly TRBD2 for D (5 bases). Looked up from germline, CDR1 is MGHRA and CDR2 is YSYEKL. Trimming took off 5 bases at V and 0 bases at J, with 14 bases between the two ends. There are 15 residues in the CDR3. CDR3 loop: CASSSPGWSSYEQYF. CDR3 bases: TGCGCCAGCAGCTCCCCGGGATGGAGCTCCTACGAGCAGTACTTC.

This clone appeared a single time. V is TRBV9 and J is TRBJ2-2; tentatively, D is TRBD1 (5 bases). Germline V gene lookup returns CDR1 SGDLS and CDR2 YYNGEE. The CDR3 is 13 amino acids. With 6 bases removed from V and 4 bases from J, the gap between germline ends came to 10 bases. The CDR3 spells CASTLDSTGELFF. The CDR3 coding sequence is TGTGCCAGCACTCTCGACAGCACCGGGGAGCTGTTTTTT.

The chain employs TRBV5-1 and TRBJ1-3, with 8 bases fitting TRBD1. In germline, CDR1 is SGHRS, CDR2 YFSETQ. V lost 0 bases, J lost 3 bases, and 5 bases stayed unmatched. The CDR3 is 16 amino acids. In DNA form, the CDR3 reads TGCGCCAGCAGCTTGGCCGGACAGGGATTTGGAAACACCATATATTTT. It specifies CASSLAGQGFGNTIYF.

The rearrangement joins TRBV4-2 to TRBJ1-2, with 7 bases that match TRBD1. Losses at the gene ends were 4 bases for V and 4 bases for J; bases not matched to a gene: 12. Germline V CDR1 and CDR2: LGHNA, YNFKEQ. The CDR3 sequence is 16 residues long. As DNA, the CDR3 is TGTGCCAGCAGCCGTAAACATCGGGACAGCTTCTATGGCTACACCTTC. Translating it yields CASSRKHRDSFYGYTF.